The 6 T cell receptor beta chains below were found in one sample sequenced in a study of CD8 T cells in Susac syndrome. cDNA came from about 0.51 to 1 ug RNA primed by random hexamers. MiXCR was run by TCRdb on the immunoSEQ multiplex PCR reads, yielding one entry per CDR3 protein. The table has about 180,000 distinct CDR3 sequences, about 95% seen once. Sequenced input: CD8+ T cells from PBMCs. The origin of the receptors is a human donor with multiple sclerosis.

The V and J genes are TRBV9 and TRBJ2-1; 8 bases are a match to TRBD2. Germline V gene lookup returns CDR1 SGDLS and CDR2 YYNGEE. Germline trimming cut 0 bases from V and 0 bases from J; bases unmatched to any gene: 2. This CDR3 has 16 amino acids. CDR3 nucleotide sequence: TGTGCCAGCAGCGTAGGTAGCGGGGCCTCCTACAATGAGCAGTTCTTC. The encoded protein is CASSVGSGASYNEQFF.

The chain joins TRBV30 to TRBJ1-2; D might be TRBD1 (5 bases). CDR1 GTSNPN and CDR2 SVGIG come from the germline V gene (reference sequence). The V end was cut by 0 bases, the J end by 4 bases, with 18 bases between. The CDR3 sequence is 16 residues long. Here the CDR3 reads CAWSVGPGDFGYGYTF. The CDR3 DNA reads as TGTGCCTGGAGTGTAGGGCCGGGGGATTTTGGCTATGGCTACACCTTC.

This rearrangement joins TRBV4-1 to TRBJ2-7, with D uncertain. Trimming took off 0 bases at V and 5 bases at J, with 5 bases between the two ends. This CDR3 is built from 12 residues. Germline CDR1 is MGHRA and CDR2 is YSYEKL. The CDR3 loop is CASSQEVHEQYF. CDR3 in DNA: TGCGCCAGCAGCCAAGAAGTCCACGAGCAGTACTTC.

The chain combines TRBV5-1 with TRBJ2-7; TRBD2 matches at 8 bases. Trimming took 4 bases from V and 6 from J; bases not matched to a gene: 9. CDR1 and CDR2 from the germline V gene are SGHRS and YFSETQ. The CDR3 runs to 14 residues. The CDR3 is CASSPGLEVFEQYF. The DNA for the CDR3 is TGCGCCAGCAGCCCGGGACTAGAGGTGTTCGAGCAGTACTTC.

This chain joins TRBV20-1 and TRBJ2-7; TRBD2 matches at 13 bases. Trimming took 3 bases from V and 2 from J; bases not matched to a gene: 4. This CDR3 is 15 amino acids long. Germline V CDR1 and CDR2: DFQATT, SNEGSKA (reference sequence). The DNA of the CDR3 is TGCAGTGCTAGGTGGACTAGCGGGAGACCCTACGAGCAGTACTTC. It specifies CSARWTSGRPYEQYF.

This clonotype was recorded only once. The chain uses TRBV9 and TRBJ2-7; D not resolved. Germline CDR1 is SGDLS and CDR2 is YYNGEE. V gave up 3 bases and J gave up 3 bases, with 7 bases separating them. The CDR3 is made up of 12 amino acids. CDR3 DNA: TGTGCCAGCAGCGAGGACGGCTACGAGCAGTACTTC. This gives the protein CASSEDGYEQYF.